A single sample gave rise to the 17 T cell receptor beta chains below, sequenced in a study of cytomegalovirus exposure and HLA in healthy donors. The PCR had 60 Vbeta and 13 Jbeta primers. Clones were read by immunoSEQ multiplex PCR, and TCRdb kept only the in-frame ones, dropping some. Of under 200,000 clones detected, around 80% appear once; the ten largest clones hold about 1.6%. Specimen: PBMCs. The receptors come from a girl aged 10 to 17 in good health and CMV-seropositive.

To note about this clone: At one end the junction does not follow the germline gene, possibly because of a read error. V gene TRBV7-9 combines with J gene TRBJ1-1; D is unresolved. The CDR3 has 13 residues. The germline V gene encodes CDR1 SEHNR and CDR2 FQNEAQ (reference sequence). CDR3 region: CANSSRDREEAFF. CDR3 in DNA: TGTGCCAACAGCTCACGTGATCGGGAAGAAGCTTTCTTT. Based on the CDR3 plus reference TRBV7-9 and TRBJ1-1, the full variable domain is DTGVSQNPRHKITKRGQNVTFRCDPISEHNRLYWYRQTLGQGPEFLTYFQNEAQLEKSRLLSDRFSAERPKGSFSTLEIQRTEQGDSAMYLCANSSRDREEAFFGQGTRLTVV.

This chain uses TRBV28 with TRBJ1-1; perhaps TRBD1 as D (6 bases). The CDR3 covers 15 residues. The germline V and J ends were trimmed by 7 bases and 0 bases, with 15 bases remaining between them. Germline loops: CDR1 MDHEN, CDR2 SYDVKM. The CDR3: CASMRQGLMNTEAFF. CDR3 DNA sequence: TGTGCCAGCATGCGCCAGGGGTTGATGAACACTGAAGCTTTCTTT.

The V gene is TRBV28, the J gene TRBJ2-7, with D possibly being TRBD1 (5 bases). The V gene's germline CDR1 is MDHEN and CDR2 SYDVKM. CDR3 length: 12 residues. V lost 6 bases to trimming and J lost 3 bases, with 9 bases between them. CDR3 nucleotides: TGTGCCAGCAGAACAGGTTACTACGAGCAGTACTTC. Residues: CASRTGYYEQYF.

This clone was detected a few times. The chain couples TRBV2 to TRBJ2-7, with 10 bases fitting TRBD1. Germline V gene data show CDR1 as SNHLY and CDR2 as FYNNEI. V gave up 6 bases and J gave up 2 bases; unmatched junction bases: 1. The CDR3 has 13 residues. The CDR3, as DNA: TGTGCCAGCAGGGGGACAGGGGCCTACGAGCAGTACTTC. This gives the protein CASRGTGAYEQYF.

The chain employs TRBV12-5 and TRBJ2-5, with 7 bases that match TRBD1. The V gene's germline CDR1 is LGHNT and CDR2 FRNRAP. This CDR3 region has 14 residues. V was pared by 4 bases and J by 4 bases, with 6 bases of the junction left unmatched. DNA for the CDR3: TGTGCTAGTGGTTCCGGGGACAGCCCAGAGACCCAGTACTTC. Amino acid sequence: CASGSGDSPETQYF.

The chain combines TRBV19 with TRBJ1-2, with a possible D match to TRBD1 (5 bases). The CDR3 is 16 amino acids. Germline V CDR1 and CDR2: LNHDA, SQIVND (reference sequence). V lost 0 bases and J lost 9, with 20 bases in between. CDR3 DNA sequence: TGTGCCAGTAGTATAGATCTCAAGGGGTTGTTTGATAGCTACACCTTC. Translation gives CASSIDLKGLFDSYTF.

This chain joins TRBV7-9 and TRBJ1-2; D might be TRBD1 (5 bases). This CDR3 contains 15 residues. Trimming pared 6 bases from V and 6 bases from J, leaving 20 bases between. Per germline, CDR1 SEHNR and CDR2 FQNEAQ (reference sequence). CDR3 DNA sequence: TGTGCCAGCAGACTGACCGAAGGGGCTTACGATGGCTACACCTTC. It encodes CASRLTEGAYDGYTF. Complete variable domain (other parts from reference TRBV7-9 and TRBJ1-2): DTGVSQNPRHKITKRGQNVTFRCDPISEHNRLYWYRQTLGQGPEFLTYFQNEAQLEKSRLLSDRFSAERPKGSFSTLEIQRTEQGDSAMYLCASRLTEGAYDGYTFGSGTRLTVV.

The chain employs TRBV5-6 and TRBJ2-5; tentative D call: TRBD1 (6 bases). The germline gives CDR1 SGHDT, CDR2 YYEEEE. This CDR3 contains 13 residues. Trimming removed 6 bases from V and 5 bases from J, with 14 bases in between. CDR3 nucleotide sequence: TGTGCCAGCATAGGGGGAGTGAGGGAGACCCAGTACTTC. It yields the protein CASIGGVRETQYF.

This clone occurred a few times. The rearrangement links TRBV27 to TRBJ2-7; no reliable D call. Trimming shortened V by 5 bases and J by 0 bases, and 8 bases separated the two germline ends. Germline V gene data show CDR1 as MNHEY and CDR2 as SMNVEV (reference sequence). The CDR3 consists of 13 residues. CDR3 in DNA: TGTGCCAGCAGTCCGGGTTTCTCCTACGAGCAGTACTTC. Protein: CASSPGFSYEQYF.

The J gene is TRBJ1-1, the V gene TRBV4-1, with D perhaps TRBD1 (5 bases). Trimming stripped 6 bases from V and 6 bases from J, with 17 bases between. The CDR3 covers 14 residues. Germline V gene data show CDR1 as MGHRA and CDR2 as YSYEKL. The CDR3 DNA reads TGCGCCAGCAGGGTGGTCAGGGTGAGCGCTGAAGCTTTCTTT. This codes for CASRVVRVSAEAFF.

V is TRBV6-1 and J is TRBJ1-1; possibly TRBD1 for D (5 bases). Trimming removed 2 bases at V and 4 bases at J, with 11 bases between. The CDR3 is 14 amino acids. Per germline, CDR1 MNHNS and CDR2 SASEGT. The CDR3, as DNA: TGTGCCAGCAGTGAATACAGTGGGGCCACTGAAGCTTTCTTT. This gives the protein CASSEYSGATEAFF.

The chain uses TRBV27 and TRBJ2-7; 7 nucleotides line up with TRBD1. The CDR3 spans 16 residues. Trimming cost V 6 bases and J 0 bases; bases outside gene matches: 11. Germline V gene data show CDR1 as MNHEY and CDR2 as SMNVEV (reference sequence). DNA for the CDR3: TGTGCCAGCAGCCCAACCCTGACAGGGCGCTCCTACGAGCAGTACTTC. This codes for CASSPTLTGRSYEQYF.

This chain's CDR3 is CASSPQYTTGTGETQYF. The CDR3 nucleotides read TGTGCCAGCAGCCCCCAATACACGACGGGGACAGGAGAGACCCAGTACTTC. The genes are TRBV7-9 and TRBJ2-5; 8 bases fit TRBD1. The CDR3 runs to 17 residues. V dropped 5 bases and J dropped 4; count of bases not matched to a gene: 15. Germline V gene lookup returns CDR1 SEHNR and CDR2 FQNEAQ (reference sequence).

The CDR3 sequence: CASRPQTGEYGYTF. The CDR3 bases are TGTGCCAGCAGACCACAGACAGGGGAGTATGGCTACACCTTC. This chain joins TRBV6-5 and TRBJ1-2; 8 bases fit TRBD1. Per the germline V gene, CDR1 is MNHEY and CDR2 is SVGAGI. The CDR3 totals 14 residues. Losses at the gene ends were 6 bases for V and 5 bases for J; bases not matched to a gene: 8.

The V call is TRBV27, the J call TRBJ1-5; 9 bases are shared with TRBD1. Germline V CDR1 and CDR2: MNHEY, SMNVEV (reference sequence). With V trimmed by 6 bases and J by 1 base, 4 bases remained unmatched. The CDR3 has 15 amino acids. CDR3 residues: CASRGTGISNQPQHF. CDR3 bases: TGTGCCAGCAGGGGGACAGGGATAAGCAATCAGCCCCAGCATTTT.

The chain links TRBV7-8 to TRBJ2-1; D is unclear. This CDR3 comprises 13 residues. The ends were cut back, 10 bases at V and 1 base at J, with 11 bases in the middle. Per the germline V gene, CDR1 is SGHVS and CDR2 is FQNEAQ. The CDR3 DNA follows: TGTGCCACTTCGACTCAGTCCTACAATGAGCAGTTCTTC. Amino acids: CATSTQSYNEQFF.

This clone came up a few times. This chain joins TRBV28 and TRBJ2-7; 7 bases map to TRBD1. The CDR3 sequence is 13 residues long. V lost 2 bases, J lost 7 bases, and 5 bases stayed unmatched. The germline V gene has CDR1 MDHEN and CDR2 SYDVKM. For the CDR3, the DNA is TGTGCCAGCAGTTTAGACAGGGCTCGGGAGCAGTACTTC. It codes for CASSLDRAREQYF.